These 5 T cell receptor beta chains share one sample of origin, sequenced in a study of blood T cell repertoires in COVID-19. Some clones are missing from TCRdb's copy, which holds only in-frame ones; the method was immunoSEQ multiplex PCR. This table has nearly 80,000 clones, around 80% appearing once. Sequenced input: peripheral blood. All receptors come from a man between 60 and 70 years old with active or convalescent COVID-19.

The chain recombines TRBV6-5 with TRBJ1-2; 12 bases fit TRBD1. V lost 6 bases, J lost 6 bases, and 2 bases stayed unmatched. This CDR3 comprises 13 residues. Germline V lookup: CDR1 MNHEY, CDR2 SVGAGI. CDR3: CASRGQGADGYTF. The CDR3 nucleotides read TGTGCCAGCAGGGGACAGGGGGCGGATGGCTACACCTTC.

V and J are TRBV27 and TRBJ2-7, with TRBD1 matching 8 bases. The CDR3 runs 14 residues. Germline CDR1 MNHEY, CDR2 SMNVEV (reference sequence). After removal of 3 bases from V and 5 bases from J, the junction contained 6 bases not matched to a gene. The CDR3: CASSFGQGAHEQYF. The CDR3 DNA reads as TGTGCCAGCAGTTTCGGGCAGGGGGCCCACGAGCAGTACTTC.

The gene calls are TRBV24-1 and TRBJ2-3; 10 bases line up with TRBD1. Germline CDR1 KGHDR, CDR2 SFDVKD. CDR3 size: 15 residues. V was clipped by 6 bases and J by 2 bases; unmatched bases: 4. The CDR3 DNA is TGTGCCACCAGTCGAGGGACAGGGGTCACAGATACGCAGTATTTT. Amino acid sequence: CATSRGTGVTDTQYF.

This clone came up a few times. CDR3 in DNA: TGTGCCAGCAGCCTGCGACTAGCGGGGGATTTGGGGCAGTTCTTC. It is translated as CASSLRLAGDLGQFF. This rearrangement joins TRBV5-4 to TRBJ2-1, with TRBD2 identical over 12 bases. The CDR3 has 15 amino acids. V gave up 4 bases and J gave up 12 bases; unmatched junction bases: 11. The germline CDR1 and CDR2 sequences are SGHNT and YYREEE (reference sequence). Drawing the rest from reference TRBV5-4 and TRBJ2-1, the complete variable domain is ETGVTQSPTHLIKTRGQQVTLRCSSQSGHNTVSWYQQALGQGPQFIFQYYREEENGRGNFPPRFSGLQFPNYSSELNVNALELDDSALYLCASSLRLAGDLGQFFGPGTRLTVL.

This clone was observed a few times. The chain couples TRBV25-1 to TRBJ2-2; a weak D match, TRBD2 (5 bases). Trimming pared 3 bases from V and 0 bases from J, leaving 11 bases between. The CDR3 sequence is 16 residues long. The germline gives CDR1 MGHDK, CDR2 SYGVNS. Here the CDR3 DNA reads TGTGCCAGCAGTGATCGACCCGGGGCGAACACCGGGGAGCTGTTTTTT. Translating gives CASSDRPGANTGELFF.